This TCR beta chain is from a study of cytomegalovirus exposure and HLA in healthy donors. The study, taken as a whole, reports: Reports described diagnosis of cytomegalovirus status by the classifier as highly specific and sensitive. Per published accounts, TCR beta sequences correctly predicted the HLA-A and HLA-B alleles of most subjects.

A remark on this clone: Its specificity is unknown. A junction boundary mismatches the germline segment, possibly from a read error.

The CDR3 has 16 amino acids. CDR1 SEHNR and CDR2 FQNEAQ come from the germline V gene (reference sequence). 13 Jbeta primers and 60 Vbeta primers were used for the PCR. The data were produced by immunoSEQ multiplex PCR, yet TCRdb's version contains in-frame clones alone and is incomplete. The table has about 160,000 clones, 75% to 80% seen once. This chain links TRBV7-9 with TRBJ1-1, with 8 bases that match TRBD1. The sequence came from a woman in her forties in good health and CMV-seronegative. The sample taken for sequencing was PBMCs. CDR3: CSSSFPRRQGPTEAFF. In DNA, the CDR3 is TGTTCCAGCAGCTTTCCCCGTCGACAGGGGCCCACTGAAGCTTTCTTT.